The present entry profiles one T cell receptor beta chain with its context. This clone's antigen is unknown. No clone much larger than this one lies a single base away; base qualities are absent. The library was made by 5' RACE. Instrument used: Illumina HiSeq 2500. A second PCR of roughly 7 to 12 cycles was performed with a sample-barcoded 5' primer and a J-beta primer mix. Each TCR beta cDNA molecule received a unique molecular identifier from a template-switch 5' adaptor carrying 12 random nucleotides. Each sample yielded at least 3 million CDR3-containing paired-end reads. All of the RNA was converted into first-strand cDNA using the Mint cDNA synthesis kit, with a TRBC-specific oligonucleotide serving as the primer. Following uracil-DNA glycosylase treatment, all cDNA underwent a first 18-cycle PCR with the universal primers M1SS and BC2_uni_R. The paper's processing steps were these. Normalization of each sample was performed by random selection of 1 million high-quality reads, each carrying a distinct molecular identifier. Instead of being binned into consensus sequences, reads with shared molecular identifiers were discarded. CDR3 identification, clonotype clustering and error correction used MiTCR with a Q25 quality threshold and the strictest error-elimination algorithm. A nonparametric unseen species model with Euler transformation was used to estimate a lower bound on total TCR beta diversity. The raw public reads went through TCRdb reprocessing: fastp at Q25, MiXCR clone calling, in-frame beta chains kept. Every entry covers one CDR3 protein and lists the most common genes and DNA from its rows. TCRdb's processing, not the authors' own work, is the source of the V and J calls. For this sample there are about 640,000 distinct CDR3 sequences; under 70% appear just once. The ten largest account for around 37% of the sample.

This specimen comes from a study of blood T cells in healthy people across ages (dated by TCRdb to between 2014 and 2016). Study-wide context: In model experiments, template switching captured roughly one uniquely barcoded TCR beta cDNA molecule for every two T cells. The study measured age-related changes in TCR beta repertoire diversity using deep sequencing normalized with unique cDNA molecular identifiers. Four age groups were formed from the donors: young (average approximately 17 years), middle-aged (just under 40), aged (about 62) and long-lived (about 80). To avoid experimental bias, donors of different ages were spread randomly across the sequencing lanes. Using the same blood draw, the study looked at two additional independent replicas of 1 million unique cDNA reads for two donors, one aged 18 to 30 and the other aged 80 or older. The full study reports these points: Estimates of total diversity from one million sequenced T cells were regarded as lower bounds and underestimates. As age increased, observed TCR beta diversity per million T cells dropped in a roughly linear way, and a significant reduction was already evident by age about 40. There was a strong correlation between observed TCR beta diversity and the percentage of naive T cells measured by flow cytometry. The CMV infection status of donors was not known, potentially confounding age-related changes in expanded clonotypes. Because profiling used bulk unsorted PBMCs, naive and antigen-experienced compartments could not be compared conclusively. Compared with the aged group, the long-lived group had more naive CD4+ T cells, fewer expanded clones and increased TCR diversity, a pattern suggesting age selection.

The roughly 39 donors, aged about 6 to 95 years, were systemically healthy Caucasian individuals from Russia. Roughly 11 milliliters of peripheral blood were drawn from each donor into EDTA-treated Vacutainer tubes. Ficoll-Paque density-gradient centrifugation was used to isolate PBMCs, with at least 6 million per sample. Trizol reagent was used to extract total RNA from PBMCs, with at least 6 micrograms per sample. For every donor, an aliquot of PBMCs went through flow cytometry to measure the percentages of naive CD45RAhigh/CD27high T cells. From the germline V gene, CDR1 is MDHEN and CDR2 is SYDVKM. The V end loses 7 bases and the J end loses 2 bases, and a stretch of 15 bases separates them. The CDR3 sequence holds 14 residues, the cysteine and phenylalanine included. Just CDR3 DNA is preserved here, 42 bases in frame from base 1.

The receptor was isolated from a man aged 55-75 years in good health. The V and J segments used are TRBV28 and TRBJ2-7; the D region possibly corresponds to TRBD1 (6 bases align). The sample comprised blood. The CDR3 region has the sequence CASNPAQGTYEQYF. The DNA reads TGTGCCAGCAACCCGGCCCAGGGGACCTACGAGCAGTACTTC.